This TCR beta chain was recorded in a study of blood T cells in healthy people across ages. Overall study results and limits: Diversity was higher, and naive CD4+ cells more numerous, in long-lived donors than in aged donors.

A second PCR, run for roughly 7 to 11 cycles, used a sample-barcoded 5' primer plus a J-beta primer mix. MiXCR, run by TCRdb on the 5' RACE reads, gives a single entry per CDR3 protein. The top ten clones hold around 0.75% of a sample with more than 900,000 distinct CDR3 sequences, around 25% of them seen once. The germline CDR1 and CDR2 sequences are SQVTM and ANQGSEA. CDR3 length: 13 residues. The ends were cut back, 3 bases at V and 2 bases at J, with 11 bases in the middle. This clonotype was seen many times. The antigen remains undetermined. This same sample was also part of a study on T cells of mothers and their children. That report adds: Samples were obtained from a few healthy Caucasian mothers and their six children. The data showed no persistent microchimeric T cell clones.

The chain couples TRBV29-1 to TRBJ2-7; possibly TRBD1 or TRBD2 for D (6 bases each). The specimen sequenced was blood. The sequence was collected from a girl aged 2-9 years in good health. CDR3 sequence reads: CSVEEGGTYEQYF. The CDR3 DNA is TGCAGCGTTGAGGAGGGGGGTACCTACGAGCAGTACTTC.